This T cell receptor beta chain was found in a study of blood T cells in healthy people across ages. The wider study: Template switching caught about one barcoded beta molecule for each two T cells.

A second PCR of 7 to 11 cycles used a sample-barcoded 5' primer and a J-beta primer mix. TCRdb re-analysed the 5' RACE reads in MiXCR, keeping a single row per CDR3 protein. The repertoire has about 800,000 distinct CDR3 sequences, approximately 25% of them found once; the top ten carry approximately 3.7%. This clonotype appeared many times. The V end lost 1 base, the J end lost 10 bases, and 12 bases lay between the germline ends. This CDR3 is built from 13 residues. Germline CDR1 is SGHRS and CDR2 is YFSETQ. These records were also assigned to another study, of T cells of mothers and their children.

The V call is TRBV5-1, the J call TRBJ2-1, with D unresolved. This receptor was identified in a boy aged 10-17 years in good health. What was sequenced was blood. The DNA of the CDR3 is TGCGCCAGCAGCTTGTCAGGTTCCTACGAGCAGTTCTTC. This encodes CASSLSGSYEQFF.